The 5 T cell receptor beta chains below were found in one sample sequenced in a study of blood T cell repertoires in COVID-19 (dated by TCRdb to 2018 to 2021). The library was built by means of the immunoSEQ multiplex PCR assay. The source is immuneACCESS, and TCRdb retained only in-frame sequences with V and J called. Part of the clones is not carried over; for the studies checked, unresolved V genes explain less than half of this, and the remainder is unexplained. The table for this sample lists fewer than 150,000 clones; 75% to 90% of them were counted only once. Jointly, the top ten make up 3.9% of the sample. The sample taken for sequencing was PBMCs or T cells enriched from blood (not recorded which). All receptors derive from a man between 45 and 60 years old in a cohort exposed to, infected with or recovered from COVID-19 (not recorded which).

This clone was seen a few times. CDR3 residues: CASSLQGREFF. DNA for the CDR3: TGTGCCAGCAGTTTACAGGGGCGTGAGTTCTTC. V usage is TRBV27 and J usage is TRBJ2-1; TRBD1 is a possible D gene (6 bases). The V and J ends lost 2 bases and 14 bases respectively, with 10 bases between them. This CDR3 contains 11 residues. CDR1 and CDR2 (germline): MNHEY, SMNVEV (reference sequence).

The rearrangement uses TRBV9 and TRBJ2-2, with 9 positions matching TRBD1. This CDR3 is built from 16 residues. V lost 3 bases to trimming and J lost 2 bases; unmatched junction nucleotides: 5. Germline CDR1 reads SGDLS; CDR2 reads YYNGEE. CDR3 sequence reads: CASSEGQGLNTGELFF. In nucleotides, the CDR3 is TGTGCCAGCAGCGAGGGACAGGGCCTTAACACCGGGGAGCTGTTTTTT.

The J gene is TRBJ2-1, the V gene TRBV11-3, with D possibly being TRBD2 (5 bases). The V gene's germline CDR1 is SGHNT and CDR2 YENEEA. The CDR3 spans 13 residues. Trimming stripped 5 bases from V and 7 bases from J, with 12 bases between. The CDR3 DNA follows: TGTGCCAGCAGCCCCGAGCCGGGAAATGAGCAGTTCTTC. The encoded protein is CASSPEPGNEQFF.

Here the CDR3 DNA reads TGTGCTAGTGCTCCGAGGGGGCCAGATACGCAGTATTTT. The encoded protein is CASAPRGPDTQYF. The chain uses TRBV12-5 and TRBJ2-3, with 7 positions matching TRBD1. CDR1 LGHNT and CDR2 FRNRAP come from the germline V gene. Unmatched junction bases numbered 5, after V lost 7 bases and J lost 4 bases. CDR3 size: 13 residues.

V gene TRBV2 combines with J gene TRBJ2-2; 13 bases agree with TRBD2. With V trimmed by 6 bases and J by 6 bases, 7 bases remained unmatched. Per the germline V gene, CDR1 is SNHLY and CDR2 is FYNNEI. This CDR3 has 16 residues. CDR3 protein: CASSSGTSGISGELFF. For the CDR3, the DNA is TGTGCCAGCAGCTCCGGGACTAGCGGGATATCCGGGGAGCTGTTTTTT.